This TCR beta chain appears in the sequencing data of a study of Graves' ophthalmopathy and Graves' hyperthyroidism. Study details: Hyperthyroidism showing no ophthalmopathy within 18 months of follow-up was stable.

The V gene's germline CDR1 is SGHRS and CDR2 YFSETQ. The CDR3 is 15 residues long. V lost 0 bases, J lost 3 bases, and 13 bases lay in between. Researchers took RNA transcripts and amplified TCR beta CDR3 regions from them. Following a first-round RT-PCR that used HTBI primers, a second-round multiplex PCR was carried out. TCRdb re-called the multiplex PCR reads with MiXCR, one entry per CDR3 protein. The table has around 1,000,000 distinct CDR3 sequences, 35% to 40% seen once. A remark on this clonotype: The antigen is unknown.

Whole-study findings and limits: With a specificity of roughly 72% and a sensitivity of about 71%, the model predicted ophthalmopathy progression. Blood samples also showed most expanded thyroid clonotypes exceeding 0.001 frequency.

Material: peripheral blood or thyroid tissue (not recorded which). The V gene is TRBV5-1, the J gene TRBJ2-7; D might be TRBD2 (6 bases). This receptor was identified in an adult man with Graves' hyperthyroidism. The CDR3 DNA reads as TGCGCCAGCAGCTTGGTCGGGAGTCATATCTACGAGCAGTACTTC. Translated: CASSLVGSHIYEQYF.